This TCR beta chain was captured in a study of cytomegalovirus exposure and HLA in healthy donors. Study-wide findings and caveats: Common viral pathogens (according to a later analysis) appeared linked to several of the most significant clusters. Associated with cytomegalovirus, according to the listing, were around 160 TCR beta chains.

This clone was counted between two and nine times. As yet, its antigen is unknown. The CDR3 runs 15 residues. Germline V gene lookup returns CDR1 SGHRS and CDR2 YFSETQ. V dropped 3 bases and J dropped 8 bases, with 20 bases sitting between them. Primers: 60 Vbeta forward and 13 Jbeta reverse. Clones were sequenced by immunoSEQ multiplex PCR, and TCRdb holds only the in-frame ones, with some missing. The sample has 150,000 to 200,000 clones; about four fifths are singletons. While unrecorded immune exposures were likely, the donors were nominally healthy when sampled. V is TRBV5-1 and J is TRBJ1-2; TRBD1 might be the D (5 bases). Sample: PBMCs. The origin of this receptor is a woman aged 45-65 years in good health and CMV-seronegative. The CDR3 reads CASSSPDTASYGYTF. The CDR3 DNA sequence: TGCGCCAGCAGCTCCCCGGACACGGCGAGCTACGGCTACACCTTC.